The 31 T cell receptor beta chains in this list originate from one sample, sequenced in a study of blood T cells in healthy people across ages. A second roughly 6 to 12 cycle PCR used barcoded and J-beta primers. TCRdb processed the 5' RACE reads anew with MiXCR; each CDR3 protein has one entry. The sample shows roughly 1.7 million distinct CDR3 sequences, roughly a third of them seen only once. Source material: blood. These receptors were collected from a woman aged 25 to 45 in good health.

CDR3 amino acids: CASTSDGPDFETQYF. The CDR3 bases are TGTGCCAGCACTAGTGACGGGCCTGATTTCGAGACCCAGTACTTC. The chain employs TRBV28 and TRBJ2-5; D not certain. This CDR3 has 15 residues. From germline, CDR1 is MDHEN and CDR2 SYDVKM. With 7 bases removed from V and 5 bases from J, the gap between germline ends came to 20 bases.

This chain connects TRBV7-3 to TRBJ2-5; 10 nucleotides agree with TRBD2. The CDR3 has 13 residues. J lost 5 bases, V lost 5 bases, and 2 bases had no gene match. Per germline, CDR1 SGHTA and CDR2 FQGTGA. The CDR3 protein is CASSKLAGETQYF. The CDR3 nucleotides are TGTGCCAGCAGCAAACTAGCGGGGGAGACCCAGTACTTC.

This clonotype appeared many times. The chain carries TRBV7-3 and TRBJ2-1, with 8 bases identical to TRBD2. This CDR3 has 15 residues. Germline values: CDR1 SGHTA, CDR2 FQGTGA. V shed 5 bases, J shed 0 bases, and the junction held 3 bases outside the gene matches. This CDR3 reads CASSRAGGSYNEQFF. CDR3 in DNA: TGTGCCAGCAGCCGGGCGGGGGGCTCCTACAATGAGCAGTTCTTC. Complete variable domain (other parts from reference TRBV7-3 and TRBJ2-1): GAGVSQTPSNKVTEKGKYVELRCDPISGHTALYWYRQSLGQGPEFLIYFQGTGAADDSGLPNDRFFAVRPEGSVSTLKIQRTERGDSAVYLCASSRAGGSYNEQFFGPGTRLTVL.

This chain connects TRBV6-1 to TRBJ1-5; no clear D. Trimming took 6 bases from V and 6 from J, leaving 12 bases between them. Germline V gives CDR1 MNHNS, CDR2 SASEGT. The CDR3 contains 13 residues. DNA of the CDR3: TGTGCCAGCAGGCTGGAGTCTGGTCAGCCCCAGCATTTT. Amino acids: CASRLESGQPQHF.

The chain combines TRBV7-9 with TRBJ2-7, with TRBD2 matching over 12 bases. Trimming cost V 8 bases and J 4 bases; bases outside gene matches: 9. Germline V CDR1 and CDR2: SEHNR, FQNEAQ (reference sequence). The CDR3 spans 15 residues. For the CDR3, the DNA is TGTGCCAGCGGCGGGGGGACTAGCGGGTATTACGAGCAGTACTTC. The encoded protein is CASGGGTSGYYEQYF.

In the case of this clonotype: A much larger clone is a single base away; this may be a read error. CDR3 protein: CASNLGFSGDSYEQYF. CDR3 DNA sequence: TGTGCCAGCAACTTAGGATTTAGCGGAGACTCCTACGAGCAGTACTTC. The chain couples TRBV7-6 to TRBJ2-7, with D possibly TRBD2 on 6 matching bases. CDR3 length: 16 residues. CDR1 and CDR2 (germline): SGHVS, FNYEAQ.

The CDR3 DNA is TGTGCCAGCAGCCAAGGGACTAGCGGAAATGAGCAGTTCTTC. Its protein product is CASSQGTSGNEQFF. The chain links TRBV3-1 to TRBJ2-1; 10 positions agree with TRBD2. The CDR3 has 14 residues. The trim removed 1 base at V and 7 bases at J, leaving 1 base unmatched. The germline CDR1 and CDR2 sequences are LGHDT and YNNKEL (reference sequence).

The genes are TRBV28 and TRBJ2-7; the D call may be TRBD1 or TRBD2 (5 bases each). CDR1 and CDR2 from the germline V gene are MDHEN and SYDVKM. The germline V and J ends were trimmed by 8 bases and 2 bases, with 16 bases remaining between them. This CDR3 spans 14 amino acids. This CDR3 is CASARGGPTYEQYF. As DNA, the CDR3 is TGTGCCAGCGCTCGGGGCGGGCCCACCTACGAGCAGTACTTC.

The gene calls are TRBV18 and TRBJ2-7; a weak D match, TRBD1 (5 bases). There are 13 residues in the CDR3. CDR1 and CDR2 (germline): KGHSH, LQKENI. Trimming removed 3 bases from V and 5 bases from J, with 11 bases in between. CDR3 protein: CASSPSRANEQYF. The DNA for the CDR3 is TGTGCCAGCTCACCGTCCAGGGCGAACGAGCAGTACTTC.

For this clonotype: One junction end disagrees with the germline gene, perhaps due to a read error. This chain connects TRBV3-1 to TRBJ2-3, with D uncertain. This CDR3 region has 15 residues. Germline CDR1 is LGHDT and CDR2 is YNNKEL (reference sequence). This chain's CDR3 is CASSPPFKGTNTQYF. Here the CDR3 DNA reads TGTGCCAGCAGCCCCCCTTTTAAGGGCACAAATACGCAGTATTTT.

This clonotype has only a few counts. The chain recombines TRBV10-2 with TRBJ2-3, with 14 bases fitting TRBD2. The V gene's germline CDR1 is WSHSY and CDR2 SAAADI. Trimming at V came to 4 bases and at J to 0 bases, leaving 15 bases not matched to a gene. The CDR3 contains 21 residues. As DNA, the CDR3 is TGCGCCAGCAGTGGAGGACTAGCGGGGGGCCTTCTGCGGACTAGCACAGATACGCAGTATTTT. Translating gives CASSGGLAGGLLRTSTDTQYF.

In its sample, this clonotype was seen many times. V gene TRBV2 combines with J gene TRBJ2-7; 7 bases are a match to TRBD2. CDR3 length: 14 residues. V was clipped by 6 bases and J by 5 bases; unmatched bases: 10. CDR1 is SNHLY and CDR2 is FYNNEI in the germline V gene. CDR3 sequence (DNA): TGTGCCAGCAGGACAAGCGGGAAATCTGACGAGCAGTACTTC. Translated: CASRTSGKSDEQYF. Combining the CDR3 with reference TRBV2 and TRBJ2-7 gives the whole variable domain EPEVTQTPSHQVTQMGQEVILRCVPISNHLYFYWYRQILGQKVEFLVSFYNNEISEKSEIFDDQFSVERPDGSNFTLKIRSTKLEDSAMYFCASRTSGKSDEQYFGPGTRLTVT.

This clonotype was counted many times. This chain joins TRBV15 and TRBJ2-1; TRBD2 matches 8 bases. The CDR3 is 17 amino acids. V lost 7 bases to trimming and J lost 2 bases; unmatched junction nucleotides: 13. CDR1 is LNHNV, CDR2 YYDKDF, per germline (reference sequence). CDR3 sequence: CATIAGGEGDTYNEQFF. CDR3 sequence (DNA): TGTGCCACCATCGCCGGGGGGGAAGGGGACACCTACAATGAGCAGTTCTTC. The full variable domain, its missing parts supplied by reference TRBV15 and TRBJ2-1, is DAMVIQNPRYQVTQFGKPVTLSCSQTLNHNVMYWYQQKSSQAPKLLFHYYDKDFNNEADTPDNFQSRRPNTSFCFLDIRSPGLGDTAMYLCATIAGGEGDTYNEQFFGPGTRLTVL.

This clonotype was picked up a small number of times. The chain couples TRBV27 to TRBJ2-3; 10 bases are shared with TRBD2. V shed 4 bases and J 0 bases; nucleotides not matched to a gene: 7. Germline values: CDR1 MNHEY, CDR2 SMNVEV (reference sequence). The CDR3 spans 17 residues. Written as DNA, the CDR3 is TGTGCCAGCAGTTCGACTGTGACTAGCGGGAGCACAGATACGCAGTATTTT. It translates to CASSSTVTSGSTDTQYF.

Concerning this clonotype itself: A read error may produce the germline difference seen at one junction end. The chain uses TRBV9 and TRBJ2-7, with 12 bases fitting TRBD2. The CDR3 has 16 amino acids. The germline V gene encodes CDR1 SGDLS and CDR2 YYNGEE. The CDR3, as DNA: TGTGTCAGCAGCCTTAGCGGGACTAGCGGGTCCTACGAGCAGTACTTC. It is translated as CVSSLSGTSGSYEQYF.

For the CDR3, the DNA is TGTGCCAGTAGTATGAGGAGGCGAGATGAGCAGTTCTTC. It specifies CASSMRRRDEQFF. The chain carries TRBV19 and TRBJ2-1; maybe TRBD2 (5 bases). Germline V lookup: CDR1 LNHDA, CDR2 SQIVND (reference sequence). Trimming took 3 bases from V and 8 from J, leaving 11 bases between them. The CDR3 extends over 13 amino acids.

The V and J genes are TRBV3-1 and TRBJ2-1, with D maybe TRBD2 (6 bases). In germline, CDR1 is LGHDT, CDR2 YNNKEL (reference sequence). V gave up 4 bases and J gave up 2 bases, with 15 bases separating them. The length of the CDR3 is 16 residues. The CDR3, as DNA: TGTGCCAGCAGCCGGCCCTCTAGCGCAACCTACAATGAGCAGTTCTTC. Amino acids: CASSRPSSATYNEQFF.

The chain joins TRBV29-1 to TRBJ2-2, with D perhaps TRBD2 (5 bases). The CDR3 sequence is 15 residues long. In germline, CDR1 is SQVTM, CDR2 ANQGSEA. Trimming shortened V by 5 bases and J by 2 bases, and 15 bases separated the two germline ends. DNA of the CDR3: TGCAGCGTTTTCTCGGGGTCCTATAACACCGGGGAGCTGTTTTTT. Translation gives CSVFSGSYNTGELFF.

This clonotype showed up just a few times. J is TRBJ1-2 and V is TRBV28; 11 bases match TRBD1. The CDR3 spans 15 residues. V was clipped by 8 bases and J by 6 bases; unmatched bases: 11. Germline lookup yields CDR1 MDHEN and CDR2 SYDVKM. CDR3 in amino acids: CASWGTGGIIDGYTF. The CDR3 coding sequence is TGTGCCAGCTGGGGGACAGGGGGAATTATCGATGGCTACACCTTC.

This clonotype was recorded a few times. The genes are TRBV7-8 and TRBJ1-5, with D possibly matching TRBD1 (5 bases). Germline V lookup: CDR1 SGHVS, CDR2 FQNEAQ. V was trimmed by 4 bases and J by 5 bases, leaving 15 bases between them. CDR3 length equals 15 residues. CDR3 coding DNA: TGTGCCAGCAGCTCCCAGGCCAGGGACGATCAGCCCCAGCATTTT. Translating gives CASSSQARDDQPQHF.

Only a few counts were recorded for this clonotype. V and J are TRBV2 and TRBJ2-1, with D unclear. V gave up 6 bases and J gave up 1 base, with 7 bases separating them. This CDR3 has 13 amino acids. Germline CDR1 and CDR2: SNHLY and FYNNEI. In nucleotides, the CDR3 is TGTGCCAGCAGCACCAATTCCTACAATGAGCAGTTCTTC. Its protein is CASSTNSYNEQFF.

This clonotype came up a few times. The CDR3 DNA reads as TGCAGTGCGTATCCTTTGTACACTGAAGCTTTCTTT. Protein product: CSAYPLYTEAFF. This chain connects TRBV20-1 to TRBJ1-1; D call uncertain. This CDR3 is built from 12 residues. The germline V gene encodes CDR1 DFQATT and CDR2 SNEGSKA (reference sequence). Trimming took off 6 bases at V and 3 bases at J, with 11 bases between the two ends.

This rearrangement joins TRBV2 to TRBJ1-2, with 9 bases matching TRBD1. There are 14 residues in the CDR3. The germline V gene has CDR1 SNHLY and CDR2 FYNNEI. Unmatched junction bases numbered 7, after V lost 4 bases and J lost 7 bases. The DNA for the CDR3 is TGTGCCAGCAGTGTAGCGGGACAGGGTTTTGGCTACACCTTC. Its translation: CASSVAGQGFGYTF. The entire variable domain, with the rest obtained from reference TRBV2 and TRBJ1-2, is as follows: EPEVTQTPSHQVTQMGQEVILRCVPISNHLYFYWYRQILGQKVEFLVSFYNNEISEKSEIFDDQFSVERPDGSNFTLKIRSTKLEDSAMYFCASSVAGQGFGYTFGSGTRLTVV.

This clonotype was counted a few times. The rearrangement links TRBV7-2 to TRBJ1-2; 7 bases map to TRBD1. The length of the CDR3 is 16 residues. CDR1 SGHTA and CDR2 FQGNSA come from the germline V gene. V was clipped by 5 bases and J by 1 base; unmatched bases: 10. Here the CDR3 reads CASSPSRQGDNYGYTF. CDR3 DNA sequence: TGTGCCAGCAGCCCATCGCGGCAGGGGGATAACTATGGCTACACCTTC.

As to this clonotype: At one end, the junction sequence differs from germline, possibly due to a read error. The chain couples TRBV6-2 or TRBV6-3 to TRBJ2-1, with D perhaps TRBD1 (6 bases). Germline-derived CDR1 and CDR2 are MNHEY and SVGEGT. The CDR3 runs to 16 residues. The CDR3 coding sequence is TGTGCCAGCAGTGGACGACAGGCCCAGTCTTACAAAGAGCAGTTCTTC. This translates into CASSGRQAQSYKEQFF.

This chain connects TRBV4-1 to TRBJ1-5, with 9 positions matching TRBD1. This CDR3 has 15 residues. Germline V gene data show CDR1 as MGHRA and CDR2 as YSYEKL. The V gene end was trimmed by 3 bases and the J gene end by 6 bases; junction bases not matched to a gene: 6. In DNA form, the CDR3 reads TGCGCCAGCAGCCACCCGAGACAGGGGGGTCAGCCCCAGCATTTT. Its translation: CASSHPRQGGQPQHF.

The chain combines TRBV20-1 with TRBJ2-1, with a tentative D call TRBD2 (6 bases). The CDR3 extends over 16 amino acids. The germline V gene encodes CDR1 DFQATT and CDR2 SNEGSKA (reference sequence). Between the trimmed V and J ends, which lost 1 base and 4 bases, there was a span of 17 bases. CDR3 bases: TGCAGTGCTAGAGGGTTACTAGCCCACAAATACAATGAGCAGTTCTTC. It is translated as CSARGLLAHKYNEQFF.

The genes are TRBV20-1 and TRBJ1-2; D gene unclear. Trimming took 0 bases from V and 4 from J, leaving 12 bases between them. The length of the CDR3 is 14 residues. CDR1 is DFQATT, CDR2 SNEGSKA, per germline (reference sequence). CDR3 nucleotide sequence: TGCAGTGCTAGAGATCGTGGGAGCGGCTATGGCTACACCTTC. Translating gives CSARDRGSGYGYTF.

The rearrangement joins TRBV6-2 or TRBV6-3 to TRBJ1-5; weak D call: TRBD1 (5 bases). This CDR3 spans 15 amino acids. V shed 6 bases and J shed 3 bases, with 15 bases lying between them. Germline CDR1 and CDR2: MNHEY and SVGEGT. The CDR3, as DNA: TGTGCCAGCAGCAAGTGGGGGTCGTTCAATCAGCCCCAGCATTTT. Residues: CASSKWGSFNQPQHF.

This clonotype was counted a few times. CDR3 loop: CASSYLTGPQETQYF. CDR3 in DNA: TGTGCCAGCAGTTACTTAACAGGTCCGCAAGAGACCCAGTACTTC. This sequence joins TRBV6-5 and TRBJ2-5; D is perhaps TRBD1 (5 bases). Germline values: CDR1 MNHEY, CDR2 SVGAGI. V dropped 1 base and J dropped 2 bases, with 11 bases sitting between them. There are 15 residues in the CDR3.

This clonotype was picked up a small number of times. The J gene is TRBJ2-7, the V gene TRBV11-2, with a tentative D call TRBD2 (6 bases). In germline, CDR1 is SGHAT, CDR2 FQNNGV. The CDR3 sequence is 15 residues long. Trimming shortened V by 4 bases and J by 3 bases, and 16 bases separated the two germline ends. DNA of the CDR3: TGTGCCAGCAGCTCACCACTACGGGGGTACTACGAGCAGTACTTC. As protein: CASSSPLRGYYEQYF.